The 8 T cell receptor beta chains listed next were all sequenced from one sample in a study of blood T cell repertoires in COVID-19. This table comes from immunoSEQ multiplex PCR, and its TCRdb copy is limited to in-frame clones, with some not included. The sample carries roughly 35,000 clones, 90% recorded once. Sequenced material: peripheral blood. These receptors originate from a man aged 65 to 85 with acute or convalescent COVID-19.

V gene TRBV6-4 combines with J gene TRBJ1-2; possibly TRBD1 for D (6 bases). The V gene lost 2 bases and the J gene lost 2 bases, with 21 bases spanning the gap. This CDR3 has 18 amino acids. In germline, CDR1 is MRHNA, CDR2 SNTAGT. DNA of the CDR3: TGTGCCAGCAGTGACACGGCGGGGGGGCCGCGGAACAACTATGGCTACACCTTC. Its protein product is CASSDTAGGPRNNYGYTF.

This clone has a single count. The chain recombines TRBV5-4 with TRBJ1-3, with TRBD1 matching over 7 bases. The trim removed 0 bases at V and 4 bases at J, leaving 7 bases unmatched. The CDR3 totals 16 residues. Germline V lookup: CDR1 SGHNT, CDR2 YYREEE (reference sequence). This CDR3 reads CASSLGGTDLGNTIYF. The CDR3, as DNA: TGTGCCAGCAGCTTGGGGGGGACAGACCTCGGAAACACCATATATTTT.

V usage is TRBV19 and J usage is TRBJ2-7; 8 bases align to TRBD1. The CDR3 is made up of 14 amino acids. CDR1 is LNHDA and CDR2 is SQIVND in the germline V gene (reference sequence). J was trimmed by 6 bases and V by 7 bases; bases with no gene match: 11. CDR3 nucleotides: TGTGCCAGTATCCCAACGGCAGGGGGCTGCGAGCAGTACTTC. This codes for CASIPTAGGCEQYF.

J is TRBJ2-1 and V is TRBV6-5, with D possibly matching TRBD2 (5 bases). The CDR3 runs to 14 residues. The V gene's germline CDR1 is MNHEY and CDR2 SVGAGI. V was cut by 4 bases and J by 8 bases, with 15 bases left in between. The CDR3 loop reads CASSSEGPWDEQFF. CDR3 sequence (DNA): TGTGCCAGCAGTTCCGAGGGCCCGTGGGATGAGCAGTTCTTC.

This chain joins TRBV2 and TRBJ2-5; TRBD1 matches 9 bases. The CDR3 has 15 residues. The V gene end was trimmed by 6 bases and the J gene end by 5 bases; junction bases not matched to a gene: 10. From germline, CDR1 is SNHLY and CDR2 FYNNEI. As DNA, the CDR3 is TGTGCCAGCAGGAGGGGGACAGGGAAGTATGAGACCCAGTACTTC. This codes for CASRRGTGKYETQYF.

The chain joins TRBV6-2 or TRBV6-3 to TRBJ1-2; D gene unclear. Germline values: CDR1 MNHEY, CDR2 SVGEGT. V was pared by 6 bases and J by 4 bases, with 21 bases between. The CDR3 runs 16 residues. The CDR3 sequence: CASSDSGGSSFYGYTF. For the CDR3, the DNA is TGTGCCAGCAGCGATTCGGGAGGCAGCAGTTTCTATGGCTACACCTTC.

This sequence joins TRBV18 and TRBJ1-1, with D possibly being TRBD1 (5 bases). CDR3 size: 14 residues. The V end was cut by 3 bases, the J end by 2 bases, with 10 bases between. The V gene's germline CDR1 is KGHSH and CDR2 LQKENI. The CDR3 loop is CASSPQQENTEAFF. CDR3 in DNA: TGTGCCAGCTCACCTCAACAGGAAAACACTGAAGCTTTCTTT.

In this sample, this clone turned up a few times. This sequence joins TRBV5-4 and TRBJ2-2, with 8 bases that match TRBD2. The CDR3 length is 17 residues. Per the germline V gene, CDR1 is SGHNT and CDR2 is YYREEE (reference sequence). With V trimmed by 4 bases and J by 6 bases, 14 bases remained unmatched. CDR3 sequence reads: CASSGQMTSASSGELFF. The CDR3 coding sequence is TGTGCCAGCAGCGGCCAGATGACTAGCGCGAGCTCCGGGGAGCTGTTTTTT.